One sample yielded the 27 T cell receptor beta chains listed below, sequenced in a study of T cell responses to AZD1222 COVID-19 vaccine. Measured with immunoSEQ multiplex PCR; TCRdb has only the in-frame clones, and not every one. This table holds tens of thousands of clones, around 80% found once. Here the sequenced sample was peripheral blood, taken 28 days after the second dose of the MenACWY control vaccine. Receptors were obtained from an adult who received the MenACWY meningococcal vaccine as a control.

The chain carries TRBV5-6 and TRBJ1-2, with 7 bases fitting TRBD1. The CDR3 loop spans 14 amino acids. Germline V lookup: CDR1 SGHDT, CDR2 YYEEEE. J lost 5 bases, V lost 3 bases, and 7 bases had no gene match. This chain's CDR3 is CASSWGTDFYGYTF. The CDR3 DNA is TGTGCCAGCAGCTGGGGGACAGACTTTTATGGCTACACCTTC.

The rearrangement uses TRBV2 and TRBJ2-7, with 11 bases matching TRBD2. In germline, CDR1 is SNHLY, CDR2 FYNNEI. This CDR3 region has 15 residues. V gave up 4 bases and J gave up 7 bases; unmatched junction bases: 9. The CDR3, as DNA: TGTGCCAGCAGTGTTCCCCAGGCTAGCGGGGGGGAGCAGTACTTC. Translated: CASSVPQASGGEQYF.

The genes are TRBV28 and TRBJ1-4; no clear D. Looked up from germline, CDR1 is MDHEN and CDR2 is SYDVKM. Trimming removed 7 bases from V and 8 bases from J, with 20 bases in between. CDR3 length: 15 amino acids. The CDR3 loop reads CASTPWTPNQEKLFF. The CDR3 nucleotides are TGTGCCAGCACCCCCTGGACTCCCAATCAGGAAAAACTGTTTTTT.

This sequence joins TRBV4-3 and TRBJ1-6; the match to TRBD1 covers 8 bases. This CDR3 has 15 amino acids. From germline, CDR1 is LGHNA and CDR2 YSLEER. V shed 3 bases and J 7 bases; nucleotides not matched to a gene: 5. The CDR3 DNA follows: TGCGCCAGCAGCCAGGACAGGGCTGGGAATTCACCCCTCCACTTT. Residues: CASSQDRAGNSPLHF.

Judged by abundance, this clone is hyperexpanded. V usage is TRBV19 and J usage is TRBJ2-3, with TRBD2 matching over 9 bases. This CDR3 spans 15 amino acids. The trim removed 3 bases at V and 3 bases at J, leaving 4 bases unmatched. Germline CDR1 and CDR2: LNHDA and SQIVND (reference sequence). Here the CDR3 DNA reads TGTGCCAGTAGTATTAACCTAGCGGGGACAGATACGCAGTATTTT. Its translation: CASSINLAGTDTQYF.

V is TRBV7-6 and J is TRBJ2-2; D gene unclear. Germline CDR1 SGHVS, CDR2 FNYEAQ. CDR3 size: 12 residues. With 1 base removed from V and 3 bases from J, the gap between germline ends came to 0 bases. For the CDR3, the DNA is TGTGCCAGCAGCTTAGACACCGGGGAGCTGTTTTTT. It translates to CASSLDTGELFF.

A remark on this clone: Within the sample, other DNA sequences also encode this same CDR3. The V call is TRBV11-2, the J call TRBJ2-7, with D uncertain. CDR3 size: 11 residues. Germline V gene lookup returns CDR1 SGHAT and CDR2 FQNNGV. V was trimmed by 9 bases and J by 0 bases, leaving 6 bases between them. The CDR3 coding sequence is TGTGCCAGTTCAAGCTCCTACGAGCAGTACTTC. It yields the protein CASSSSYEQYF. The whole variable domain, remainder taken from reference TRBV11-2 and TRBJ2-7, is EAGVAQSPRYKIIEKRQSVAFWCNPISGHATLYWYQQILGQGPKLLIQFQNNGVVDDSQLPKDRFSAERLKGVDSTLKIQPAKLEDSAVYLCASSSSYEQYFGPGTRLTVT.

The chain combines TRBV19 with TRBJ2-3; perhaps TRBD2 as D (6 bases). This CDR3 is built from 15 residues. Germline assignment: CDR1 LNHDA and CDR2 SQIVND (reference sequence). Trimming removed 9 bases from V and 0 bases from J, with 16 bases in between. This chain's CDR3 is CASSIVAASTDTQYF. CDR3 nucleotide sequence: TGTGCCAGCTCCATTGTAGCGGCTAGCACAGATACGCAGTATTTT.

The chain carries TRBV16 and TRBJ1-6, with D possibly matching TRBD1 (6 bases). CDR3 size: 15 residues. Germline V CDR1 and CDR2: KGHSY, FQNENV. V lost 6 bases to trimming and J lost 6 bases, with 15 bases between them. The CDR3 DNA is TGTGCCAGCAGTCTCCAGGGGATACTTAATTCACCCCTCCACTTT. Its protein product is CASSLQGILNSPLHF.

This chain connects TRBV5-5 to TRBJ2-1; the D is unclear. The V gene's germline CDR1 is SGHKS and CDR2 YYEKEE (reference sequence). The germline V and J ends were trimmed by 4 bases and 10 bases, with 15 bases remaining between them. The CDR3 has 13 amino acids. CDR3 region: CASSRPPGFEQFF. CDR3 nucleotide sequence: TGTGCCAGCAGCCGGCCTCCGGGCTTCGAGCAGTTCTTC.

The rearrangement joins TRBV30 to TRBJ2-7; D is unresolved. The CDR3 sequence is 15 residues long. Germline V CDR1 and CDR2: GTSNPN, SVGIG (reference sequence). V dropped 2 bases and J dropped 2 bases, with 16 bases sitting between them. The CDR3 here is CAWSRIGASTYEQYF. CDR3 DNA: TGTGCCTGGAGTCGCATTGGAGCTTCAACCTACGAGCAGTACTTC.

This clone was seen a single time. CDR3 DNA sequence: TGTGCCAGCTCGGCAGGGGGCCCAAATCAGCCCCAGCATTTT. Protein: CASSAGGPNQPQHF. The gene calls are TRBV18 and TRBJ1-5; TRBD1 matches at 8 bases. After removal of 6 bases from V and 4 bases from J, the junction contained 5 bases not matched to a gene. The CDR3 runs to 14 residues. The germline gives CDR1 KGHSH, CDR2 LQKENI.

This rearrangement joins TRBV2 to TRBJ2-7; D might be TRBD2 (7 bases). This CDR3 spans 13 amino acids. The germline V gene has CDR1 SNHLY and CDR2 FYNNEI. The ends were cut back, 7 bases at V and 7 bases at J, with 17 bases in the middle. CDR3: CASTEGGYGEQYF. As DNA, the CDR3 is TGTGCCAGCACCGAGGGGGGGTACGGTGAGCAGTACTTC.

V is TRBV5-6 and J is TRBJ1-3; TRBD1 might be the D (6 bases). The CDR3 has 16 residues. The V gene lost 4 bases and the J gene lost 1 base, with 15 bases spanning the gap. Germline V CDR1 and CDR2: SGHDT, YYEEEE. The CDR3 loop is CASSGGALESGNTIYF. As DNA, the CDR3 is TGTGCCAGCAGCGGGGGGGCGTTGGAATCTGGAAACACCATATATTTT.

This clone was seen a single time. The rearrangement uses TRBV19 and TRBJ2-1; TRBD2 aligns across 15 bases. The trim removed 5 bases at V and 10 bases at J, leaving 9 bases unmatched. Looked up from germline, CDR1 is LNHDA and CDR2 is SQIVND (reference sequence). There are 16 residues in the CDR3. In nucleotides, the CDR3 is TGTGCCAGTAGTTTAGGACTAGCGGGGGGGCTAGACGAGCAGTTCTTC. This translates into CASSLGLAGGLDEQFF.

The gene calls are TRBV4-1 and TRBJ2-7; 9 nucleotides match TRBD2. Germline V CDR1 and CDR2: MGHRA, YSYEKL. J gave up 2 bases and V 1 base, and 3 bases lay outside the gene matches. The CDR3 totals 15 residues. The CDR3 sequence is CASSQVERGAYEQYF. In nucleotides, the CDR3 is TGCGCCAGCAGCCAAGTAGAGCGGGGGGCCTACGAGCAGTACTTC.

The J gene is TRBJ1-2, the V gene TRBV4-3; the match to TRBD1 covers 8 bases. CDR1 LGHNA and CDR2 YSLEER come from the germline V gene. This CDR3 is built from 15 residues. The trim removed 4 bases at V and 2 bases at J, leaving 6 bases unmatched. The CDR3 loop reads CASSPQDRANYGYTF. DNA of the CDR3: TGCGCCAGCAGCCCACAGGACAGGGCCAACTATGGCTACACCTTC.

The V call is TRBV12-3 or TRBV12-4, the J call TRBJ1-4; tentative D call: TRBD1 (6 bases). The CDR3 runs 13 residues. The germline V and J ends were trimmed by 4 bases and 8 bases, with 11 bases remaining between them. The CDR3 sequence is CASSWGAREKLFF. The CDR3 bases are TGTGCCAGCAGTTGGGGGGCGCGGGAAAAACTGTTTTTT.

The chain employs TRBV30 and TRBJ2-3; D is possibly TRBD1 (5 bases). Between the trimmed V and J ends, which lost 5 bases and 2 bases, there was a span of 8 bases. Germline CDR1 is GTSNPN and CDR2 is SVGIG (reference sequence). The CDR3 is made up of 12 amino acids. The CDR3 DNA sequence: TGTGCCTGGTCAGGACACACAGATACGCAGTATTTT. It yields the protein CAWSGHTDTQYF.

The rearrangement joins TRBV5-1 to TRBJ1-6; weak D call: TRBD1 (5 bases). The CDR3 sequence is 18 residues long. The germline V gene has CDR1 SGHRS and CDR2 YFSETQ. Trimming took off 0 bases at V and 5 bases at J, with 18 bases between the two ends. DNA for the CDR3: TGCGCCAGCAGCTTGGGCGGGGCCAGGGCCAACAATAATTCACCCCTCCACTTT. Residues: CASSLGGARANNNSPLHF.

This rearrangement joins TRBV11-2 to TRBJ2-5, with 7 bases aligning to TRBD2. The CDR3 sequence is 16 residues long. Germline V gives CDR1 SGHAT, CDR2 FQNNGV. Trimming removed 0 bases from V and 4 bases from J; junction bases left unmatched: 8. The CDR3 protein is CASSLDWLADGETQYF. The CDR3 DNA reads TGTGCCAGCAGCTTAGATTGGCTAGCGGATGGAGAGACCCAGTACTTC.

The chain's CDR3 is CASSQGEGGGTEAFF. In nucleotides, the CDR3 is TGCGCCAGCAGCCAAGGAGAGGGGGGAGGGACTGAAGCTTTCTTT. This sequence joins TRBV4-1 and TRBJ1-1; possible D gene TRBD1, 6 bases. V lost 1 base, J lost 5 bases, and 14 bases lay in between. Germline CDR1 is MGHRA and CDR2 is YSYEKL. This CDR3 contains 15 residues.

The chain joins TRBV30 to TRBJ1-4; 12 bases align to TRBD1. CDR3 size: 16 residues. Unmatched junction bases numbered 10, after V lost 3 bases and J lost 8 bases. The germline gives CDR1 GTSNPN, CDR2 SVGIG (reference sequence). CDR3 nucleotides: TGTGCCTGGAGACTTATCCCCGGGACAGGGGGCGAAAAACTGTTTTTT. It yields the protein CAWRLIPGTGGEKLFF. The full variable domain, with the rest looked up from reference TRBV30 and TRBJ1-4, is SQTIHQWPATLVQPVGSPLSLECTVEGTSNPNLYWYRQAAGRGLQLLFYSVGIGQISSEVPQNLSASRPQDRQFILSSKKLLLSDSGFYLCAWRLIPGTGGEKLFFGSGTQLSVL.

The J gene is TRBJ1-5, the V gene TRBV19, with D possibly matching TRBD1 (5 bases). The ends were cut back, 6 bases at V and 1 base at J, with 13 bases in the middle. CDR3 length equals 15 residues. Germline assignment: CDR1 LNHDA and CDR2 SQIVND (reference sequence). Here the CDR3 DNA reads TGTGCCAGTAGCTGGGGCCTTGGGAGCAATCAGCCCCAGCATTTT. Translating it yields CASSWGLGSNQPQHF.

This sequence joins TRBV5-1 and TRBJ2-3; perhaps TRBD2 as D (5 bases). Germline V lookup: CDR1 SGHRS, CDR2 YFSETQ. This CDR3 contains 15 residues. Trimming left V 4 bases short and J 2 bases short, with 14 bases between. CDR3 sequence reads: CASSPAPGYTDTQYF. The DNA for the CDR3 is TGCGCCAGCAGCCCTGCGCCGGGATACACAGATACGCAGTATTTT.

CDR3 loop: CSARSGDGYTF. CDR3 sequence (DNA): TGCAGTGCTAGAAGTGGGGATGGCTACACCTTC. This chain connects TRBV20-1 to TRBJ1-2; D is ambiguous. V lost 2 bases and J 6 bases, leaving 7 bases between the germline ends. CDR3 length: 11 residues. The germline V gene encodes CDR1 DFQATT and CDR2 SNEGSKA (reference sequence).

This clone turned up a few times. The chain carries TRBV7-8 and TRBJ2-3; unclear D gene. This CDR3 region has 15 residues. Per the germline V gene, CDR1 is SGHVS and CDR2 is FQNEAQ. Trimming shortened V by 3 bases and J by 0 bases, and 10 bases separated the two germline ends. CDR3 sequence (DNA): TGTGCCAGCAGCTTTACCCAGGCTAGCACAGATACGCAGTATTTT. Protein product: CASSFTQASTDTQYF.